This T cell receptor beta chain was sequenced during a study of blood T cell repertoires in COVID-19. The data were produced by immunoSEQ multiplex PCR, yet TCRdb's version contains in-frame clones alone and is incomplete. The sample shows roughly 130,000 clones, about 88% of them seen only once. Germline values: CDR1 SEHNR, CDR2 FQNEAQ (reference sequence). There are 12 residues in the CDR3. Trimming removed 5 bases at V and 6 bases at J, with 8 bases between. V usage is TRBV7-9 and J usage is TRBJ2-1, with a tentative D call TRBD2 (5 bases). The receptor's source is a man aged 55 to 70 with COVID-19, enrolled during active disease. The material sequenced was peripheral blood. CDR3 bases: TGTGCCAGCAGCGTGAGCGGCAATGAGCAGTTCTTC. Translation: CASSVSGNEQFF.